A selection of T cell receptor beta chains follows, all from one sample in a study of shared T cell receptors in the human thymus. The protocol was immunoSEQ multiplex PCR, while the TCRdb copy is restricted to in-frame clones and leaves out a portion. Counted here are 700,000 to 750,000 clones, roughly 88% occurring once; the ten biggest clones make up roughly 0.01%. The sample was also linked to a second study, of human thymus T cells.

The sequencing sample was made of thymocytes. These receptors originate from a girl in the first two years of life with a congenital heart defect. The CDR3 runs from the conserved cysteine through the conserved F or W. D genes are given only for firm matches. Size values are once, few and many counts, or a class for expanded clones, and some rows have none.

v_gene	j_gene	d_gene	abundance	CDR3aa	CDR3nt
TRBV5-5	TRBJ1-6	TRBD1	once	CASSLASGWTGRNSPLHF	TGTGCCAGCAGCTTGGCCTCTGGGTGGACAGGACGAAATTCACCCCTCCACTTT
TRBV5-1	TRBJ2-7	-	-	CASSQTALSSYEQYF	TGCGCCAGCAGCCAAACAGCACTTAGCTCCTACGAGCAGTACTTC
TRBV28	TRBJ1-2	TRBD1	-	CASSADRWYYGYTF	TGTGCCAGCAGTGCGGACAGGTGGTACTATGGCTACACCTTC
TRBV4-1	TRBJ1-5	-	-	CASSQEGTGTQPQHF	TGCGCCAGCAGCCAAGAAGGAACAGGGACTCAGCCCCAGCATTTT
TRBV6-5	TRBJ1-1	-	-	CASSRGAGDTEAFF	TGTGCCAGCTCACGAGGGGCGGGGGACACTGAAGCTTTCTTT
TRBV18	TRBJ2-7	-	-	CASSRDSSYEQYF	TGTGCCAGCTCACGAGACAGCTCCTACGAGCAGTACTTC
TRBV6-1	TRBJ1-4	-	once	CASSEPGGKLFF	TGTGCCAGCAGTGAACCGGGGGGAAAACTGTTTTTT
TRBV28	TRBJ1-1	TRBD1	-	CATRTGEDVENTEAFF	TGTGCCACAAGGACAGGGGAGGATGTTGAGAACACTGAAGCTTTCTTT
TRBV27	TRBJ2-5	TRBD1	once	CASSTDSDRGKETQYF	TGTGCCAGCAGCACTGATTCGGACAGGGGGAAAGAGACCCAGTACTTC
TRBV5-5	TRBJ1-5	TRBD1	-	CASSSRTGSLNQPQHF	TGTGCCAGCAGCTCTCGGACAGGTTCTCTTAATCAGCCCCAGCATTTT
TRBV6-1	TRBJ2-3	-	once	CASSGGRGGITDTQYF	TGTGCCAGCAGTGGAGGCCGGGGCGGGATCACAGATACGCAGTATTTT
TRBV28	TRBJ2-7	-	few	CASSPDRSSYEQYF	TGTGCCAGCAGTCCAGATAGGAGCTCCTACGAGCAGTACTTC
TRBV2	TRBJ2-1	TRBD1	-	CASRQGLGYHEQFF	TGTGCCAGCCGACAGGGGCTGGGTTATCATGAGCAGTTCTTC
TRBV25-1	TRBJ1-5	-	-	CASSPGHQVNQPQHF	TGTGCCAGCAGCCCCGGACATCAAGTCAATCAGCCCCAGCATTTT
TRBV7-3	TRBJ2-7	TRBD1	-	CASRHPSTGQSRDAMDEQYF	TGTGCCAGCAGGCACCCATCGACAGGGCAGAGCCGGGACGCTATGGACGAGCAGTACTTC
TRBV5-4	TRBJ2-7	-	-	CASSPGTGPSYEQYF	TGTGCCAGCAGCCCGGGGACTGGTCCCTCCTACGAGCAGTACTTC
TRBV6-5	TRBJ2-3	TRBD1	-	CASSPAGQGADTQYF	TGTGCCAGCAGCCCCGCGGGACAGGGCGCAGATACGCAGTATTTT
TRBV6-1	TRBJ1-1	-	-	CASRRQNTEAFF	TGTGCCAGCAGGAGACAGAACACTGAAGCTTTCTTT
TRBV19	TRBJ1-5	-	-	CASSDPFPDRRVEPQHF	TGTGCCAGTAGTGACCCATTCCCAGACCGCCGGGTTGAGCCCCAGCATTTT
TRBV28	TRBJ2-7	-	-	CASTLNNHEQYF	TGTGCCAGCACCCTTAACAACCACGAGCAGTACTTC
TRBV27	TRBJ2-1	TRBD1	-	CATRTNRGSYNEQFF	TGTGCCACCCGAACCAACAGGGGGTCCTACAATGAGCAGTTCTTC
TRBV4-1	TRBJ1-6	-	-	CASSQIMDSDYNSPLHF	TGCGCCAGCAGCCAGATCATGGACAGCGACTATAATTCACCCCTCCACTTT
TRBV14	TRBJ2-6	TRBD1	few	CASSHREDRLDLISGANVLTF	TGTGCCAGCAGCCATCGTGAGGACAGGCTCGACCTGATTTCTGGGGCCAACGTCCTGACTTTC
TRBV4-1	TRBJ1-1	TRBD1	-	CASSQDYRGYTEAFF	TGCGCCAGCAGCCAAGATTACAGGGGTTACACTGAAGCTTTCTTT
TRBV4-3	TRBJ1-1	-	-	CASSQAPKGSKKAFF	TGCGCCAGCAGCCAAGCGCCGAAGGGGTCAAAGAAAGCTTTCTTT
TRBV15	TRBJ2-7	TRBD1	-	CATSRDPPRGLGEQYF	TGTGCCACCAGCAGAGATCCCCCCAGGGGGCTTGGGGAGCAGTACTTC
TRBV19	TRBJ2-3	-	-	CASSGQDRTDTQYF	TGTGCCAGTAGTGGCCAGGATCGCACAGATACGCAGTATTTT
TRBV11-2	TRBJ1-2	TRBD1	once	CASSRWTGFHGYTF	TGTGCCAGCAGCCGCTGGACAGGCTTTCATGGCTACACCTTC
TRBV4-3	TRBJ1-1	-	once	CASSQDWQGRTEAFF	TGCGCCAGCAGCCAAGATTGGCAGGGGCGAACTGAAGCTTTCTTT
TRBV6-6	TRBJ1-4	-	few	CASTPMTIANEKLFF	TGTGCCAGCACTCCCATGACAATCGCTAATGAAAAACTGTTTTTT
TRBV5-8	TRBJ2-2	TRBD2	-	CASSLNRLAGCNGELFF	TGTGCCAGCAGCTTGAATCGTCTAGCGGGTTGTAACGGGGAGCTGTTTTTT
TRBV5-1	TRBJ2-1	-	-	CASSLDRGPSYNEQFF	TGCGCCAGCAGCTTGGATAGGGGCCCCTCCTACAATGAGCAGTTCTTC
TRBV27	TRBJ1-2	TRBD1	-	CASSLGQGSFHYGYTF	TGTGCCAGTAGTCTGGGACAGGGGAGCTTCCACTATGGCTACACCTTC
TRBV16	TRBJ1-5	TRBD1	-	CASSHKRKGQEGYQPQHF	TGTGCCAGCAGCCATAAGCGGAAGGGACAGGAGGGGTATCAGCCCCAGCATTTT
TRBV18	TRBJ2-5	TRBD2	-	CASSPKRLAGDMGETQYF	TGTGCCAGCTCACCAAAACGACTAGCGGGGGACATGGGAGAGACCCAGTACTTC
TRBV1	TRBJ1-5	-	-	CTSSQPRVWGGNQPQHF	TGCACCAGCAGCCAACCTCGAGTCTGGGGAGGGAATCAGCCCCAGCATTTT
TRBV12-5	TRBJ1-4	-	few	CASGLAVGGRMGEKLFF	TGTGCTAGTGGTTTGGCCGTAGGTGGGAGGATGGGTGAAAAACTGTTTTTT
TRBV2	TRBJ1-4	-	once	CASRRTEKLFF	TGTGCCAGCAGACGGACAGAAAAACTGTTTTTT
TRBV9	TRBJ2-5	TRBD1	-	CASFRQGRKETQYF	TGTGCCAGCTTCCGACAGGGTCGAAAAGAGACCCAGTACTTC
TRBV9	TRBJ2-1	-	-	CASSVPDSYNEQFF	TGTGCCAGCAGCGTTCCAGACTCCTACAATGAGCAGTTCTTC
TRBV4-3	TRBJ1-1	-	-	CASSHRVYTEAFF	TGCGCCAGCAGTCACAGGGTGTACACTGAAGCTTTCTTT
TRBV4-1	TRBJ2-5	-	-	CASSGRTRSLYF	TGCGCCAGCAGCGGGAGGACCCGGTCCTTATACTTC
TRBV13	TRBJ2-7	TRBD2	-	CAGTDLKRGSGREQYF	TGTGCCGGAACAGACCTCAAGCGGGGGAGCGGGAGGGAGCAGTACTTC
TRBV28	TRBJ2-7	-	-	CASRGAEGTKRDEQYF	TGTGCCAGCAGGGGGGCCGAGGGCACAAAACGGGACGAGCAGTACTTC
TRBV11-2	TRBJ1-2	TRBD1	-	CASSSTDRDRYGYTF	TGTGCCAGCAGCTCTACCGACAGGGATCGTTATGGCTACACCTTC
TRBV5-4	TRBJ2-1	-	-	CASRQTPISGYLDEQFF	TGTGCCAGCAGACAGACTCCGATTAGCGGTTATCTCGATGAGCAGTTCTTC
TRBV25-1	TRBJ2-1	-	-	CASSAINEQFF	TGTGCCAGCAGTGCTATCAATGAGCAGTTCTTC
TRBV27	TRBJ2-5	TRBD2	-	CASSLKCQRGRRYQETQYF	TGTGCCAGCAGTTTAAAGTGCCAGCGGGGGCGACGGTACCAAGAGACCCAGTACTTC
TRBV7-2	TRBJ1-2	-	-	CASSSGYGYTF	TGTGCCAGCAGCTCGGGGTACGGCTACACCTTC
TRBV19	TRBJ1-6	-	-	CASSTRYLNSPLHF	TGTGCCAGTAGTACCCGGTACCTCAACTCACCCCTCCACTTT
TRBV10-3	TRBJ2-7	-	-	CATKTRRDPHHQGSYEQYF	TGTGCCACTAAAACTCGGCGGGACCCGCACCACCAAGGCTCCTACGAGCAGTACTTC
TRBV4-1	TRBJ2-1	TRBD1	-	CASSQYPGTGLFINEQFF	TGCGCCAGCAGCCAATACCCCGGGACAGGGTTATTTATCAATGAGCAGTTCTTC
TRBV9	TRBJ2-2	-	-	CASSHLKRGGLGELFF	TGTGCCAGCAGTCACCTTAAAAGAGGAGGTTTAGGGGAGCTGTTTTTT
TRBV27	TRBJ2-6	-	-	CASSSRWGAGANVLTF	TGTGCCAGCAGTTCACGTTGGGGGGCTGGGGCCAACGTCCTGACTTTC